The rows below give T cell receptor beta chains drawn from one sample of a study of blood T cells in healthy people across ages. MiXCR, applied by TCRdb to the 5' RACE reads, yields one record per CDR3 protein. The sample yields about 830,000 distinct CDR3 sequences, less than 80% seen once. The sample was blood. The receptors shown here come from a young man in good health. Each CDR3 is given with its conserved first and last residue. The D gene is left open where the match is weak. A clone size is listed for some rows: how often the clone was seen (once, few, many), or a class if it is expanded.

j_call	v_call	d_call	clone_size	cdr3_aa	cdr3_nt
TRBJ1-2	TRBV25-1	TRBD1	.	CASSEYSGGGYGYTF	TGTGCCAGCAGTGAATATTCAGGGGGCGGTTATGGCTACACCTTC
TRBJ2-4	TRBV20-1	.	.	CSAGELAKNIQYF	TGCAGTGCCGGGGAACTAGCCAAAAACATTCAGTACTTC
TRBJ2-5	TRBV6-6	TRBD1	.	CASSPVLGGQGQETQYF	TGTGCCAGCAGTCCGGTTTTGGGCGGACAGGGGCAAGAGACCCAGTACTTC
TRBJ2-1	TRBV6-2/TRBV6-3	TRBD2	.	CASKGLAAQREQFF	TGTGCCAGCAAGGGACTAGCGGCTCAGCGGGAGCAGTTCTTC
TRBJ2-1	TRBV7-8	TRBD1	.	CASSQATGWDNEQFF	TGTGCCAGCAGCCAGGCGACAGGGTGGGACAATGAGCAGTTCTTC
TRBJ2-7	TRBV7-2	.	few	CASSLAPGSFYEQYF	TGTGCCAGCAGCTTAGCCCCGGGATCGTTCTACGAGCAGTACTTC
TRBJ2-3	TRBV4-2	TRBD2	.	CASSQDQSGGTNTDTQYF	TGTGCCAGCAGCCAAGATCAAAGCGGGGGAACCAACACAGATACGCAGTATTTT
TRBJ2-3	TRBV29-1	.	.	CSVEDWGGRTDTQYF	TGCAGCGTTGAAGATTGGGGGGGCCGCACAGATACGCAGTATTTT
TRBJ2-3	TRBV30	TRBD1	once	CAWSDRGFTDTQYF	TGTGCCTGGTCCGACAGGGGGTTCACAGATACGCAGTATTTT
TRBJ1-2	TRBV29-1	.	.	CSGGGNYGYTF	TGCAGCGGGGGGGGTAACTATGGCTACACCTTC
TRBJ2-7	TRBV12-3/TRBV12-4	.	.	CASSVLGLDEQYF	TGTGCCAGCAGTGTGCTGGGTCTCGACGAGCAGTACTTC
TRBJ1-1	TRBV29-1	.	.	CSVDPLNTEAFF	TGCAGCGTTGATCCCCTGAACACTGAAGCTTTCTTT
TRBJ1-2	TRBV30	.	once	CAWSESYYGYTF	TGTGCCTGGAGTGAAAGCTACTATGGCTACACCTTC
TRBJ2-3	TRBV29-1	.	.	CSVEHHRDTQYF	TGCAGCGTTGAACACCACAGAGATACGCAGTATTTT
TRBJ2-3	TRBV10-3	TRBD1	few	CASLIGQGGTDTQYF	TGTGCCAGTCTAATTGGACAGGGTGGCACAGATACGCAGTATTTT
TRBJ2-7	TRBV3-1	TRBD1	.	CASSRTGSSEQYF	TGTGCCAGCAGCCGGACAGGGTCAAGCGAGCAGTACTTC
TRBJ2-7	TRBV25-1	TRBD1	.	CASSTQGIRYEQYF	TGTGCCAGCAGCACACAGGGGATCAGGTACGAGCAGTACTTC
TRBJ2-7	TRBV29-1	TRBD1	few	CSVLAGTEYEQYF	TGCAGCGTTTTAGCCGGGACAGAATACGAGCAGTACTTC
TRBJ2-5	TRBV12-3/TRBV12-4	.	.	CASSLGETLYF	TGTGCCAGCAGTTTGGGGGAGACCCTGTACTTC
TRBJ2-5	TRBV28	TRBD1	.	CASSTDRVFQETQYF	TGTGCCAGCAGCACGGACAGGGTTTTTCAAGAGACCCAGTACTTC
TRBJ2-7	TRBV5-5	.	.	CASSVLSRYEQYF	TGTGCCAGCAGCGTTTTGTCACGGTACGAGCAGTACTTC
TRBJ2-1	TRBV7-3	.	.	CASSWSAGQGSNEQFF	TGTGCCAGCAGCTGGTCCGCAGGGCAAGGTTCCAATGAGCAGTTCTTC
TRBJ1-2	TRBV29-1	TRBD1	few	CSMSEGATRLGYTF	TGCAGCATGAGCGAGGGGGCAACACGGCTTGGCTACACCTTC
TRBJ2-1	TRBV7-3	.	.	CASQRGGAGITGEQFF	TGTGCCAGTCAAAGGGGTGGGGCGGGGATTACAGGTGAGCAGTTCTTC
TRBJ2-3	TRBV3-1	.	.	CASSQGQVFTDTQYF	TGTGCCAGCAGCCAAGGTCAAGTTTTCACAGATACGCAGTATTTT
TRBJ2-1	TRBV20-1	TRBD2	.	CSAISGGAENEQFF	TGCAGTGCTATCAGCGGGGGGGCCGAAAATGAGCAGTTCTTC
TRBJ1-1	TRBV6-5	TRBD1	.	CASSYTQGGTEAFF	TGTGCCAGCAGTTATACGCAGGGGGGAACTGAAGCTTTCTTT
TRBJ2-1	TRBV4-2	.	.	CASSHGQPNEQFF	TGTGCCAGCAGCCACGGTCAGCCCAATGAGCAGTTCTTC
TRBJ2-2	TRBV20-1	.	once	CSASGDSDTGELFF	TGCAGTGCTTCAGGGGATTCGGACACCGGGGAGCTGTTTTTT
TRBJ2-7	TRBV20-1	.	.	CSAEMRDGSHEQYF	TGCAGTGCTGAGATGCGGGACGGATCCCACGAGCAGTACTTC
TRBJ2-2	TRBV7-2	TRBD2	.	CASSLGFSGGAAGELFF	TGTGCCAGCAGCTTAGGTTTTAGCGGGGGGGCCGCCGGGGAGCTGTTTTTT
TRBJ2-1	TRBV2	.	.	CASTNGNNPGDEQFF	TGTGCCAGCACCAATGGGAACAACCCGGGGGATGAGCAGTTCTTC